The TCR beta chain described here comes from a study of shared clonotypes between healthy human individuals. Study results and limitations: The study's rarefaction showed incomplete sorted-subset sequencing despite large depth. Read depth was anticipated to influence clonotype sharing among donors. Several donors held 4.5% to 5% of naive CD4 clonotypes in common.

In the CD4+ fraction, cells were divided into CD45RA+ naive and CD45RA-negative memory subsets. As concerns this clone: What it binds is not known.

Generated by immunoSEQ multiplex PCR, the TCRdb table keeps only in-frame clones and is missing some. The table shows some 580,000 clones, with 97% occurring only once. J was trimmed by 0 bases and V by 6 bases; bases with no gene match: 4. Germline lookup yields CDR1 LNHDA and CDR2 SQIVND (reference sequence). The CDR3 consists of 14 residues. J is TRBJ1-2 and V is TRBV19; 7 nucleotides match TRBD1. The sequencing sample was made of naive CD4+ T cells sorted from blood. Noted subset: CD45RA+ positively selected. This sequence was found in a woman under 40 in good health. The DNA of the CDR3 is TGTGCCAGTAGAAAACAGGGGACTAACTATGGCTACACCTTC. It translates to CASRKQGTNYGYTF.